Reported below is one T cell receptor beta chain. Antigen: not known. One end of the junction varies from germline; a read error may be responsible. RNA was extracted from bulk tissue without any cell sorting. More than 3 cm separated this lung sample from the edge of the tumor. Chemotherapy-naive patients with new lung cancer underwent thoracic surgery in China, August–late 2014. This record belongs to a study of tumor and adjacent non-tumor tissue in lung cancer. Study details: Each sample yielded roughly 4 million productive TCRbeta reads on average.

Germline assignment: CDR1 ENHRY and CDR2 SYGVKD. This CDR3 has 11 amino acids. Study-level results: Higher tumor TCR diversity was associated with shorter survival. Significantly higher TCR diversity was found in tumor than normal lung.

A modified ARM-PCR protocol with three rounds of nested PCR amplified TCRbeta. TCRdb used MiXCR to reprocess the multiplex PCR reads, holding one entry per CDR3 protein. Of around 60,000 distinct CDR3 sequences listed, roughly 60% are singletons. The source is a man aged 65-85 years with non-small cell lung cancer. Sequenced: distant non-tumor lung tissue. The chain recombines TRBV10-3 with TRBJ2-1; D gene ambiguous. In nucleotides, the CDR3 is TGTGCCATAAGTGTGAGTAATGAGCAGTTCTTC. Protein product: CAISVSNEQFF.